The TCR beta chain under discussion was sequenced for a study of cytomegalovirus exposure and HLA in healthy donors. Amplification used 60 Vbeta primers and 13 Jbeta primers. Clones were sequenced by immunoSEQ multiplex PCR, and TCRdb holds only the in-frame ones, with some missing. The sample holds 140,000 to 150,000 clones, roughly three quarters seen once. V lost 3 bases to trimming and J lost 8 bases; unmatched junction nucleotides: 7. CDR1 is SGHVS and CDR2 is FNYEAQ in the germline V gene. There are 14 residues in the CDR3. The origin of this receptor is a female donor in good health and CMV-seronegative. The chain is built from TRBV7-6 and TRBJ1-1; 9 nucleotides align to TRBD1. The sample consisted of PBMCs. CDR3 sequence reads: CASSFNGGTGEAFF. For the CDR3, the DNA is TGTGCCAGCAGCTTTAATGGGGGGACAGGGGAAGCTTTCTTT.